This T cell receptor (beta chain) was observed in a study of T-cell memory formation after mild COVID-19. Study as a whole: TCR clusters showed largely donor specificity.

Germline values: CDR1 SQVTM, CDR2 ANQGSEA. Trimming pared 1 base from V and 6 bases from J, leaving 11 bases between. The CDR3 has 13 residues. 5'RACE with constant-segment primers built TCRalpha and TCRbeta cDNA libraries with UMIs. One entry per CDR3 protein results from TCRdb running MiXCR on the 5' RACE reads. The sample has about 300,000 distinct CDR3 sequences; just under 20% are singletons. Whole-study results and caveats: Pre-infection memory held some responding clones, suggesting pre-existing cross-reactive T cells responded.

This clonotype was seen a handful of times. What it binds is not known. The clonotype comes from a young man who had mild COVID-19 (a few samples of this study predate the infection). Cell type and time point are not known. Specimen: PBMCs or a T cell subset sorted from them (not recorded which). The chain employs TRBV29-1 and TRBJ2-3, with D possibly called TRBD1 or TRBD2 (6 bases each). The DNA for the CDR3 is TGCAGCGTTGAAGGGGGGGCGGTCGATACGCAGTATTTT. Residues: CSVEGGAVDTQYF.